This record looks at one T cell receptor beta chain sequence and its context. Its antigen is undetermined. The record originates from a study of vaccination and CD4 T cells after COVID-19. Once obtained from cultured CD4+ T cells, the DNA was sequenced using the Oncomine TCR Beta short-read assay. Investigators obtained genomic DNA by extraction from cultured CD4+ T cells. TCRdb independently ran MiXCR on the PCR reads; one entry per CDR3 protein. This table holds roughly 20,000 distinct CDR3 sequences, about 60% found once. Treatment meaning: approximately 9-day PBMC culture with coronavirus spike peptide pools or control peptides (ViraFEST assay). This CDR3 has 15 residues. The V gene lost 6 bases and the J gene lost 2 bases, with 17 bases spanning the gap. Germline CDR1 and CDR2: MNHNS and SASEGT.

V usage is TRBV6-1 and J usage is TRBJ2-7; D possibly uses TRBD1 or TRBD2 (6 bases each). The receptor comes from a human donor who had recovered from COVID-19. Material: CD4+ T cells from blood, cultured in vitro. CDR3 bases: TGTGCCAGCAGCTGGGGGGCACGGCGTACCTACGAGCAGTACTTC. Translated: CASSWGARRTYEQYF.